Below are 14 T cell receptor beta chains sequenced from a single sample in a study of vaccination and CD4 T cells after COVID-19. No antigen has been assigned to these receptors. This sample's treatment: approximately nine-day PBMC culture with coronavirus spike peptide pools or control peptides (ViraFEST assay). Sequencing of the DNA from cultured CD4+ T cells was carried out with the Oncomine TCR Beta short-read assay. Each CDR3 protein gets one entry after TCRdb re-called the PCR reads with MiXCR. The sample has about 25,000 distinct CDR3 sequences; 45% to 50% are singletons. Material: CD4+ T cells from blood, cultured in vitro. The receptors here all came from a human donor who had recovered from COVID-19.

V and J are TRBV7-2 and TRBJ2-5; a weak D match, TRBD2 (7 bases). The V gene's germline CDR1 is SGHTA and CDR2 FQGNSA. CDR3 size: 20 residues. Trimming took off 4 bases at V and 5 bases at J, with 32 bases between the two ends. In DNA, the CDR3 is TGTGCCAGCAGCTCATATTACGTCCCGGGCGTAGGCGGGGGCGGGGAGACCCAGTACTTC. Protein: CASSSYYVPGVGGGGETQYF.

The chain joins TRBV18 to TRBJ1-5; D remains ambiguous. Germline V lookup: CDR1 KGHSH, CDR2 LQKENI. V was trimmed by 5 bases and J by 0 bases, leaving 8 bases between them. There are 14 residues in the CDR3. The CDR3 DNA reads TGTGCCAGCTCAGCAGAGGCTAGCAATCAGCCCCAGCATTTT. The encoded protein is CASSAEASNQPQHF.

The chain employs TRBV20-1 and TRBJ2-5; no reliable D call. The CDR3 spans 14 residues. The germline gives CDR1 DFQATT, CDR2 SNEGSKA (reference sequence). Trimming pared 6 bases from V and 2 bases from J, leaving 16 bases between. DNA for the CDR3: TGCAGTGCCGCCATCACCCACGCACAAGAGACCCAGTACTTC. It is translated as CSAAITHAQETQYF.

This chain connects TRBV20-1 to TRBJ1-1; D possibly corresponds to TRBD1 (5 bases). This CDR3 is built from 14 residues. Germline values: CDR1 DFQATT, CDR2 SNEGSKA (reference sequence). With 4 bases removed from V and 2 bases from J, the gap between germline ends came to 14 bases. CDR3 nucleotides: TGCAGTGCTACAGGGATGCGGGGAAACACTGAAGCTTTCTTT. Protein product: CSATGMRGNTEAFF.

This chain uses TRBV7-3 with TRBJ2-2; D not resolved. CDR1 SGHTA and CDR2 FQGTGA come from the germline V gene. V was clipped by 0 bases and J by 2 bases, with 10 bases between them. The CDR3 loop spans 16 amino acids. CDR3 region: CASSLTPEHNTGELFF. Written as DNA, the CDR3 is TGTGCCAGCAGCTTAACCCCTGAACACAACACCGGGGAGCTGTTTTTT.

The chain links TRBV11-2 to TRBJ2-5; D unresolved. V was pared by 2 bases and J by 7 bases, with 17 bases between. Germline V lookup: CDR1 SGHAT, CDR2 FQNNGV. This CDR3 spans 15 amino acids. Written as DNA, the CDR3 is TGTGCCAGCAGCTTAACGTTATCAGGTTCTTTGACCCAGTACTTC. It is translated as CASSLTLSGSLTQYF.

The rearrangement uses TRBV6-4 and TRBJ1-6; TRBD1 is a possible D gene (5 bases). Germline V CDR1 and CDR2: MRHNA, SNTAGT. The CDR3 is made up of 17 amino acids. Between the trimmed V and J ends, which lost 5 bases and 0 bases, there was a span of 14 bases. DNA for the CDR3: TGTGCCAGCAGTCGCCTCCGGGACGGCTCCTATAATTCACCCCTCCACTTT. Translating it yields CASSRLRDGSYNSPLHF.

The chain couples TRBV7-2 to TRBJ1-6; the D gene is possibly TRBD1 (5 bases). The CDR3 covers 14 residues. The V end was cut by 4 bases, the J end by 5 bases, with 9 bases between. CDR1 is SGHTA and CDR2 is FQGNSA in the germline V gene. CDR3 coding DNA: TGTGCCAGCAGCTCCCCAGGGCATAATTCACCCCTCCACTTT. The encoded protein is CASSSPGHNSPLHF.

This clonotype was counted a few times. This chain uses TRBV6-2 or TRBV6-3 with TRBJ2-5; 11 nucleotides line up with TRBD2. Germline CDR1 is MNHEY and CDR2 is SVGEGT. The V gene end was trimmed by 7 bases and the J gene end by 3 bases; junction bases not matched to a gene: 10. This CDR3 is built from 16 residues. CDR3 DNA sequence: TGTGCCAGCAAAGTAGAATCGGGACTAGCGGAAGAGACCCAGTACTTC. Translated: CASKVESGLAEETQYF.

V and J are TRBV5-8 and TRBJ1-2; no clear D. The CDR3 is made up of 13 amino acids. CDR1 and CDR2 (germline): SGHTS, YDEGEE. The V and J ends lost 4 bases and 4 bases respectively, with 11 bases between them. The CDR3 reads CASSPDRSYGYTF. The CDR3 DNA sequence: TGTGCCAGCAGCCCTGACCGGAGCTATGGCTACACCTTC.

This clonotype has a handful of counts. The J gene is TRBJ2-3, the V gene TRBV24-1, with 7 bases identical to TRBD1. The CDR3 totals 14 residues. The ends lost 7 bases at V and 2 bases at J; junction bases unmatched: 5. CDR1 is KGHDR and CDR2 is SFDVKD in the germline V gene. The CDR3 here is CATSNRGVTDTQYF. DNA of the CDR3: TGTGCCACCAGCAACAGGGGTGTCACAGATACGCAGTATTTT.

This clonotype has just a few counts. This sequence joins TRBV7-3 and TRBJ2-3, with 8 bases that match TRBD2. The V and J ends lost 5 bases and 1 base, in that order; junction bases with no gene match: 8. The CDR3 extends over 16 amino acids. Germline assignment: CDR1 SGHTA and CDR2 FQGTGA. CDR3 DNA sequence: TGTGCCAGCAGCGACCCCCGCGGGGGGCGCACAGATACGCAGTATTTT. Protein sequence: CASSDPRGGRTDTQYF.

As DNA, the CDR3 is TGTGCCAGCAGCGTCGATTCCGGGACAGGGTATGGCTACACCTTC. This sequence encodes CASSVDSGTGYGYTF. The chain couples TRBV7-8 to TRBJ1-2; 9 bases line up with TRBD1. Germline CDR1 and CDR2: SGHVS and FQNEAQ. V was clipped by 5 bases and J by 5 bases; unmatched bases: 9. The CDR3 is 15 residues long.

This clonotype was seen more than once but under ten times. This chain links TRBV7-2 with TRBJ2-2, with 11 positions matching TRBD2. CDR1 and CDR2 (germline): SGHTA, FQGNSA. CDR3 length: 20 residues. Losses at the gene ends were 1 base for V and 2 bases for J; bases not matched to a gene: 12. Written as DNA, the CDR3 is TGTGCCAGCAGCTTAGTAGGGCTAGCGGGAGGTTGGAGTAACACCGGGGAGCTGTTTTTT. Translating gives CASSLVGLAGGWSNTGELFF.